These T cell receptor beta chains were read from a single sample in a study of identical twins. TCRdb fed the 5' RACE reads into MiXCR, producing one record per CDR3 protein. The table lists just under 550,000 distinct CDR3 sequences, about 15% of them singletons, with 0.35% to 0.45% in the top ten. The data were also submitted as part of a second study, on yellow fever vaccine responses in identical twins.

The sample taken for sequencing was CD4+ T cells sorted from blood. The origin of the receptors is a woman aged 18-30 years in good health. CDR3s include the opening cysteine and the closing phenylalanine or tryptophan. A D gene is named only where the DNA matches it firmly. The size of a clone is reported for some rows only, either as once, few or many, or as a class for expanded clones.

J,V,size,D,DNA,CDR3
TRBJ1-2,TRBV7-9,-,-,TGTGCCAGCAGCTTAGGAGCCCATCCGGAAGGCTACACCTTC,CASSLGAHPEGYTF
TRBJ2-1,TRBV20-1,few,-,TGCAGTGGTCAGCGGAACAATGAGCAGTTCTTC,CSGQRNNEQFF
TRBJ1-4,TRBV5-1,few,TRBD1,TGCGCCAGCAGCTTGGAGGGACAGACAACTAATGAAAAACTGTTTTTT,CASSLEGQTTNEKLFF
TRBJ2-1,TRBV6-1,few,TRBD2,TGTGCCAGCATGCGCCCGGGACTAGCGGGAGGGAGAGTACGTGAGCAGTTCTTC,CASMRPGLAGGRVREQFF
TRBJ2-5,TRBV10-3,-,-,TGTGCCATCGGTGGCGGATCTCCCTTCCAGTACTTC,CAIGGGSPFQYF
TRBJ1-1,TRBV2,-,TRBD1,TGTGCCAGCAGTACAACCGGGACAGAGAAGCAAAAAGCTTTCTTT,CASSTTGTEKQKAFF
TRBJ2-3,TRBV20-1,few,TRBD1,TGCAGTGCTTCCCGGACAGGGGGCACCACAGATACGCAGTATTTT,CSASRTGGTTDTQYF
TRBJ2-2,TRBV2,few,TRBD2,TGTGCCACCCGGGAGGCAGACACCGGGGAGCTGTTTTTT,CATREADTGELFF
TRBJ1-6,TRBV3-1,once,TRBD1,TGTGCCAGCAGCCAAGGGACAGGAGGGACGCGGAATTCACCCCTACACTTT,CASSQGTGGTRNSPLHF
TRBJ2-4,TRBV28,-,TRBD1,TGTGCCAGCTCCCCTGAGGGGGCCCGAAGGAACATTCAGTACTTC,CASSPEGARRNIQYF
TRBJ2-1,TRBV12-3/TRBV12-4,few,-,TGTGCCAGCAGTTTAAATAATAGCTTC,CASSLNNSF
TRBJ1-6,TRBV7-6,few,-,TGTGCCAGCAGCTTAGCGACAGCTAATTCACCCCTCCACTTT,CASSLATANSPLHF
TRBJ2-7,TRBV4-1,-,-,TGCGCCAGCAGCCAGAACGGTCCGGAGAGGGAGCAGTACTTC,CASSQNGPEREQYF
TRBJ1-2,TRBV5-6,many,-,TGTGCCAGCAGCTTGGAAAGGGTACACTATGGCTACACCTTC,CASSLERVHYGYTF
TRBJ1-4,TRBV12-3/TRBV12-4,few,-,TGTGCCAGCAGTTTGGGGGGGCTAAATGAAAAACTGTTTTTT,CASSLGGLNEKLFF
TRBJ1-1,TRBV19,few,-,TGTGCCAGCACGATGGGGCAGGGGGAAGCTTTCTTT,CASTMGQGEAFF
TRBJ2-1,TRBV5-1,few,-,TGCGCCAGCAGCTTCCCTTGGGGGAATGAGCAGTTCTTC,CASSFPWGNEQFF
TRBJ2-3,TRBV12-3/TRBV12-4,many,TRBD2,TGTGCCAGCAGTTTAGCGCAAGGGCTAGCGGGGCGGGATACGCAGTATTTT,CASSLAQGLAGRDTQYF
TRBJ2-1,TRBV6-1,few,TRBD2,TGTGCCAGCACCACGGGGACTAGCGGTAATGAGCAGTTCTTC,CASTTGTSGNEQFF
TRBJ1-3,TRBV6-1,-,-,TGTGCCAGCAGGCCCACAGATTCTGGAAACACCATATATTTT,CASRPTDSGNTIYF
TRBJ2-1,TRBV7-9,few,TRBD2,TGTGCCAGCAGAAAGGGACTAGCGGGAGGGCCCAATGAGCAGTTCTTC,CASRKGLAGGPNEQFF
TRBJ2-1,TRBV6-5,-,-,TGTGCCAGCAGTTACTCGGGAGGTTCTCTCTTGGAGCAGTTCTTC,CASSYSGGSLLEQFF
TRBJ2-3,TRBV2,few,-,TGTGCCAGCATCCGTGACCCGACCCTCACAGATACGCAGTATTTT,CASIRDPTLTDTQYF
TRBJ2-5,TRBV12-3/TRBV12-4,few,TRBD1,TGTGCCAGCAGTCCCGGACAGGAGCAAGAGACCCAGTACTTC,CASSPGQEQETQYF
TRBJ1-1,TRBV3-1,once,TRBD1,TGTGCCAGTAATCAAGCGGACAGGGCTCGAGCTGAAGCTTTCTTT,CASNQADRARAEAFF
TRBJ1-6,TRBV10-3,-,-,TGTGCCATCAGTGAGTCTTTACGGGATTCACCCCTCCACTTT,CAISESLRDSPLHF
TRBJ1-1,TRBV6-5,-,-,TGTGCCAGCAGTTACTCCGGTGGGGGCACTGAAGCTTTCTTT,CASSYSGGGTEAFF
TRBJ2-1,TRBV2,few,TRBD1,TGTGCCAGCAGGCCGGGACAGGGAAACGAGCAGTTCTTC,CASRPGQGNEQFF
TRBJ2-5,TRBV3-1,many,-,TGTGCCAGCAAATTCTTGGAGACCCAGTACTTC,CASKFLETQYF
TRBJ2-7,TRBV12-3/TRBV12-4,few,-,TGTGCCAGCAGGGAGGATGATGGGCTAGCGAACGAGCAGTACTTC,CASREDDGLANEQYF
TRBJ2-3,TRBV20-1,few,-,TGCAGTGCTAAAGCAGGGGATGCAGATACGCAGTATTTT,CSAKAGDADTQYF
TRBJ2-4,TRBV5-1,few,-,TGCGCCAGCAGCGGAGGGGTTACCAAAAACATTCAGTACTTC,CASSGGVTKNIQYF
TRBJ2-3,TRBV20-1,-,TRBD2,TGCAGTGCCCCGGGAAGGCGGGGGGGCACAGATACGCAGTATTTT,CSAPGRRGGTDTQYF
TRBJ2-7,TRBV20-1,-,-,TGCAGTGCTGCGGACAGAAGCTACGAGCAGTACTTC,CSAADRSYEQYF
TRBJ1-2,TRBV20-1,-,-,TGCAGTGCTGCTGACGGGGTCTATGGCTACACCTTC,CSAADGVYGYTF
TRBJ2-4,TRBV28,-,-,TGTGCCAGCAGTTGGTCGGGCGGGTCGCAAAACATTCAGTACTTC,CASSWSGGSQNIQYF
TRBJ1-2,TRBV20-1,few,-,TGCAGTGCTACGGACACGGATGTGGATGGCTACACCTTC,CSATDTDVDGYTF
TRBJ2-2,TRBV12-3/TRBV12-4,-,-,TGTGCCAGCAGATGGGCTGTCGTCGGGGAGCTGTTTTTT,CASRWAVVGELFF
TRBJ2-1,TRBV11-2,-,TRBD2,TGTGCCAGCAGCTTTCTAGCGGGAGGGAATGAGCAGTTCTTC,CASSFLAGGNEQFF
TRBJ2-3,TRBV5-6,-,-,TGTGCCAGCAGCTCGACAGATACGCGGTATTTT,CASSSTDTRYF